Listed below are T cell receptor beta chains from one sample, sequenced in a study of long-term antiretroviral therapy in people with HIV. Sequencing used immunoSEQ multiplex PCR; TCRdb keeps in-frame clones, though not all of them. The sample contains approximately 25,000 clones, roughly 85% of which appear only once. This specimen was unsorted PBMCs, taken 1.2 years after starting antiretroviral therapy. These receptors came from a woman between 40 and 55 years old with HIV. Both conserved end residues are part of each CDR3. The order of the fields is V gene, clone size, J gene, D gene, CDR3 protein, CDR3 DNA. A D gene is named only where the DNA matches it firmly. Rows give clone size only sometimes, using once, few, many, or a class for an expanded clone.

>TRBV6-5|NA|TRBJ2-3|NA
CASRPNYPGGDTQYF
TGTGCCAGCAGGCCCAATTACCCCGGTGGAGATACGCAGTATTTT
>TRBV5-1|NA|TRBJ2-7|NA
CASSLGVGYEQYF
TGCGCCAGCAGCTTAGGAGTAGGTTACGAGCAGTACTTC
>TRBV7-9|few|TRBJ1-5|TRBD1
CASSQGTGVNQPQHF
TGTGCCAGCAGTCAGGGGACAGGAGTTAATCAGCCCCAGCATTTT
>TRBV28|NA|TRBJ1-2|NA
CASGRRDGYTF
TGTGCCAGCGGTCGGCGAGATGGCTACACCTTC
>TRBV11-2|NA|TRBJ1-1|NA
CASSLIQMNTEAFF
TGTGCCAGCAGCTTAATACAGATGAACACTGAAGCTTTCTTT
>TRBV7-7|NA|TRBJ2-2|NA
CASSDRVGTGELFF
TGTGCCAGCAGCGATAGGGTCGGGACCGGGGAGCTGTTTTTT
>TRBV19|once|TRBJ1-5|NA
CASSMRDVSNQPQHF
TGTGCCAGTAGTATGAGGGACGTTAGCAATCAGCCCCAGCATTTT
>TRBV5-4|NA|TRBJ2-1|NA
CASSDTRSGNEQFF
TGTGCCAGCAGCGACACCCGGTCCGGCAATGAGCAGTTCTTC
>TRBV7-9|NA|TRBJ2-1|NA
CASSSSSGYNEQFF
TGTGCCAGCAGCTCCTCGTCAGGATACAATGAGCAGTTCTTC
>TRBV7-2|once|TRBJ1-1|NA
CASSLGAGAEAFF
TGTGCCAGCAGCTTAGGGGCAGGCGCTGAAGCTTTCTTT
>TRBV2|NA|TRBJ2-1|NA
CASSTDRGQFF
TGTGCCAGCAGCACCGATCGTGGGCAGTTCTTC
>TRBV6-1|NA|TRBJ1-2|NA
CASSEFSRARGGDGYTF
TGTGCCAGCAGTGAATTTTCTCGGGCGCGGGGGGGCGACGGCTACACCTTC
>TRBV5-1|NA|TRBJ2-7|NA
CASSLVQGGGEQYF
TGCGCCAGCAGCTTGGTTCAGGGGGGAGGTGAGCAGTACTTC
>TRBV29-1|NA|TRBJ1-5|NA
CSVDPPGGPNQPQHF
TGCAGCGTTGATCCCCCGGGGGGACCGAATCAGCCCCAGCATTTT